The 18 T cell receptor beta chains reported below all come from one sample, sequenced in a study of blood T cell repertoires in COVID-19. Repertoires were generated with immunoSEQ multiplex PCR, while TCRdb's copy carries only in-frame clones and drops some. The sample has over 90,000 clones, about 89% seen once. The sample consisted of peripheral blood. These receptors originate from a human donor in a cohort sampled during active COVID-19.

The chain recombines TRBV7-2 with TRBJ2-3, with 8 bases lining up with TRBD1. Trimming removed 5 bases from V and 4 bases from J; junction bases left unmatched: 11. Per germline, CDR1 SGHTA and CDR2 FQGNSA. The CDR3 has 16 amino acids. CDR3 in amino acids: CASSRQGAMKADTQYF. CDR3 nucleotides: TGTGCCAGCAGCCGGCAGGGGGCGATGAAAGCAGATACGCAGTATTTT.

The chain recombines TRBV6-2 or TRBV6-3 with TRBJ1-5, with 12 bases that match TRBD1. Germline V CDR1 and CDR2: MNHEY, SVGEGT. Trimming cost V 1 base and J 5 bases; bases outside gene matches: 3. The CDR3 covers 16 residues. CDR3 amino acids: CASSYWDRGRDQPQHF. CDR3 DNA: TGTGCCAGCAGTTACTGGGACAGGGGGCGAGATCAGCCCCAGCATTTT.

The chain is built from TRBV30 and TRBJ1-2, with 7 bases identical to TRBD1. CDR3 length: 13 residues. After removal of 0 bases from V and 8 bases from J, the junction contained 6 bases not matched to a gene. CDR1 GTSNPN and CDR2 SVGIG come from the germline V gene (reference sequence). The CDR3 region is CAWSVGQGEGYTF. The CDR3 coding sequence is TGTGCCTGGAGTGTAGGCCAGGGGGAAGGCTACACCTTC.

The rearrangement links TRBV19 to TRBJ2-7, with a possible D match to TRBD2 (6 bases). Germline V gene sequence: CDR1 LNHDA, CDR2 SQIVND (reference sequence). The CDR3 has 13 amino acids. Deletions cut 3 bases from V and 7 bases from J, with 13 bases between. The DNA for the CDR3 is TGTGCCAGTAGTATGGGTGCGGCGGGGGAGCAGTACTTC. Translated: CASSMGAAGEQYF. Variable domain in full (rest from reference TRBV19 and TRBJ2-7): DGGITQSPKYLFRKEGQNVTLSCEQNLNHDAMYWYRQDPGQGLRLIYYSQIVNDFQKGDIAEGYSVSREKKESFPLTVTSAQKNPTAFYLCASSMGAAGEQYFGPGTRLTVT.

This chain links TRBV6-5 with TRBJ1-4; a possible D gene is TRBD1 (6 bases). The V end was cut by 6 bases, the J end by 8 bases, with 10 bases between. Germline CDR1 and CDR2: MNHEY and SVGAGI. The CDR3 consists of 12 residues. This CDR3 is CASSTGYEKLFF. CDR3 in DNA: TGTGCCAGCAGCACAGGGTACGAAAAACTGTTTTTT.

By share, this clone ranks as medium-sized (0.01 to 0.1%). The chain links TRBV10-2 to TRBJ2-7, with 7 bases lining up with TRBD2. CDR3 length equals 14 residues. Germline V gene sequence: CDR1 WSHSY, CDR2 SAAADI. Trimming cost V 3 bases and J 3 bases; bases outside gene matches: 5. As DNA, the CDR3 is TGCGCCAGCAGTGATTCGGGGGGAGGCTACGAGCAGTACTTC. Encoded protein: CASSDSGGGYEQYF.

The chain has TRBV10-3 and TRBJ1-6; the match to TRBD1 covers 7 bases. Germline CDR1 and CDR2: ENHRY and SYGVKD. J gave up 5 bases and V 6 bases, and 4 bases lay outside the gene matches. This CDR3 region has 14 residues. CDR3 nucleotides: TGTGCCATCAGCAACAGGGGTGATAATTCACCCCTCCACTTT. Protein sequence: CAISNRGDNSPLHF.

The chain links TRBV19 to TRBJ1-1; no reliable D call. The CDR3 consists of 13 residues. Germline V gene lookup returns CDR1 LNHDA and CDR2 SQIVND (reference sequence). V lost 0 bases, J lost 3 bases, and 5 bases lay in between. CDR3 loop: CASSIEVDTEAFF. The DNA for the CDR3 is TGTGCCAGTAGTATAGAGGTAGACACTGAAGCTTTCTTT.

The chain links TRBV11-1 to TRBJ2-5; 10 nucleotides align to TRBD1. Germline CDR1 reads SGHAT; CDR2 reads FQDESV (reference sequence). This CDR3 contains 15 residues. V was pared by 8 bases and J by 3 bases, with 9 bases of the junction left unmatched. The CDR3 nucleotides are TGTGCCAGCGGCGGACAGGGGGAAACCAAAGAGACCCAGTACTTC. Translating it yields CASGGQGETKETQYF.

As to this clone: One end of the junction is discordant with germline, which a read error may explain. The J gene is TRBJ2-1, the V gene TRBV19; 11 nucleotides match TRBD2. The CDR3 spans 15 residues. From germline, CDR1 is LNHDA and CDR2 SQIVND (reference sequence). Written as DNA, the CDR3 is TGTGCAAGTACGTGGCTAGCGGGGGGTAACAATGAGCAGTTCTTC. Translation gives CASTWLAGGNNEQFF.

This chain connects TRBV3-1 (or the pseudogene TRBV3-2) to TRBJ2-1, with 8 nucleotides matching TRBD2. Trimming took 1 base from V and 3 from J; bases not matched to a gene: 2. The CDR3 covers 15 residues. CDR1 and CDR2 from the germline V gene are LGHDT and YNNKEL (reference sequence). The CDR3 sequence: CASSQGSGVYNEQFF. The CDR3 DNA is TGTGCCAGCAGCCAAGGTAGCGGGGTCTACAATGAGCAGTTCTTC.

This clone was seen a single time. The CDR3 sequence is CAWSVQQGTYEQYF. The DNA for the CDR3 is TGTGCCTGGAGTGTACAACAGGGAACCTACGAGCAGTACTTC. The genes are TRBV30 and TRBJ2-7; TRBD1 might be the D (6 bases). Germline CDR1 is GTSNPN and CDR2 is SVGIG (reference sequence). This CDR3 is built from 14 residues. The V gene lost 0 bases and the J gene lost 2 bases, with 11 bases spanning the gap.

The DNA for the CDR3 is TGCGCCAGCAGCAAGCGACAGGGGAACTCTGAAAAACTGTTTTTT. It specifies CASSKRQGNSEKLFF. The chain carries TRBV5-1 and TRBJ1-4; 8 nucleotides match TRBD1. The CDR3 contains 15 residues. The J segment lost 7 bases and the V segment lost 4 bases, leaving 9 bases of the junction unmatched. The germline V gene has CDR1 SGHRS and CDR2 YFSETQ.

This clone is deemed medium-sized. Here the CDR3 reads CASRKHNNEQFF. CDR3 nucleotide sequence: TGTGCCAGCAGGAAGCATAACAATGAGCAGTTCTTC. The chain recombines TRBV7-2 with TRBJ2-1, with no clear D. The CDR3 has 12 residues. The germline V gene encodes CDR1 SGHTA and CDR2 FQGNSA. Trimming shortened V by 6 bases and J by 5 bases, and 8 bases separated the two germline ends.

The V call is TRBV6-5, the J call TRBJ1-5; weak D call: TRBD1 (5 bases). The CDR3 is 13 amino acids. Germline-derived CDR1 and CDR2 are MNHEY and SVGAGI. Deletions cut 5 bases from V and 3 bases from J, with 8 bases between. The CDR3 is CASSQGYNQPQHF. In DNA, the CDR3 is TGTGCCAGCAGTCAGGGTTACAATCAGCCCCAGCATTTT.

This clone was found a few times. The V and J genes are TRBV5-4 and TRBJ2-7; TRBD2 matches 11 bases. V dropped 4 bases and J dropped 3; count of bases not matched to a gene: 3. The CDR3 loop spans 14 amino acids. CDR1 SGHNT and CDR2 YYREEE come from the germline V gene (reference sequence). The CDR3 DNA is TGTGCCAGCAGCACAGGACTAGCGGGCTACGAGCAGTACTTC. Its translation is CASSTGLAGYEQYF.

The chain joins TRBV28 to TRBJ2-3; D remains ambiguous. Trimming removed 2 bases at V and 1 base at J, with 13 bases between. CDR1 MDHEN and CDR2 SYDVKM come from the germline V gene. CDR3 length: 16 residues. This CDR3 reads CASSLRSGSGTDTQYF. The CDR3 region has the DNA TGTGCCAGCAGTTTACGGTCTGGAAGCGGCACAGATACGCAGTATTTT.

This clone occurred a few times. This chain joins TRBV9 and TRBJ1-1; weak D call: TRBD1 (6 bases). The germline CDR1 and CDR2 sequences are SGDLS and YYNGEE. V shed 2 bases and J shed 0 bases, with 11 bases lying between them. CDR3 length: 15 residues. The CDR3 here is CASSVGQRMNTEAFF. The CDR3 nucleotides are TGTGCCAGCAGCGTTGGACAGCGCATGAACACTGAAGCTTTCTTT. The entire variable domain, with the rest obtained from reference TRBV9 and TRBJ1-1, is as follows: DSGVTQTPKHLITATGQRVTLRCSPRSGDLSVYWYQQSLDQGLQFLIQYYNGEERAKGNILERFSAQQFPDLHSELNLSSLELGDSALYFCASSVGQRMNTEAFFGQGTRLTVV.